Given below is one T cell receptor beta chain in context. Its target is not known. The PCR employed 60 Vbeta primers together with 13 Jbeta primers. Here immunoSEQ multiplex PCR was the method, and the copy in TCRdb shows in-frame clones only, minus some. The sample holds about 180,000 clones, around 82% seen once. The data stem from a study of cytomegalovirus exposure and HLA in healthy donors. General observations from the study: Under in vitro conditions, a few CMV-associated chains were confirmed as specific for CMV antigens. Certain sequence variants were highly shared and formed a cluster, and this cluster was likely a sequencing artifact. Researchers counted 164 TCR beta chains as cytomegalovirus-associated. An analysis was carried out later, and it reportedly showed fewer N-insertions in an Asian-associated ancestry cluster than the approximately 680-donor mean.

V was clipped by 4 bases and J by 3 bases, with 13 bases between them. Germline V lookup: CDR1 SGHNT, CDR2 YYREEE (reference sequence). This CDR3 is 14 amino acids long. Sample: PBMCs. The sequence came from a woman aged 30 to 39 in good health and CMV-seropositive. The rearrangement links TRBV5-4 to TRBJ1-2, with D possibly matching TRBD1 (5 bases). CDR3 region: CASSTRDSYYGYTF. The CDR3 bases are TGTGCCAGCAGCACGCGAGACAGCTACTATGGCTACACCTTC.